This T cell receptor (beta chain) appears in the sequencing data of a study of CXCR3-negative and CXCR3-positive naive CD8 T cells. Study background: A total of roughly 140 million TRB reads was generated, with about 1.5 +/- 0.3 million per library. Study results and limitations: Naive subsets had comparable surface CD5, so TRB CDR3 properties gauged TCR strength. The study found more hydrophobic TRB CDR3s in CXCR3-positive naive cells than in CXCR3-negative naive cells. Naive CXCR3-negative cells resembled naive CXCR3-positive cells in TRBV-TRBJ usage; memory cells differed.

5' RACE that incorporated UMI labels was used to prepare the TRB cDNA libraries. TCRdb re-analyzed the 5' RACE reads; it lists each CDR3 protein once, without DNA. This sample contains about 130,000 distinct CDR3 sequences. Every CD8+ subset sample held about 280,000 flow-sorted cells, done in triplicate. The CDR3 spans 13 residues. Germline CDR1 is GTSNPN and CDR2 is SVGIG (reference sequence). On this clonotype itself: What it recognizes is unknown.

The TCR originated in a human donor in good health. Some clones in this sample may be carry-over from other donors' samples. The chain combines TRBV30 with TRBJ1-2. Material for sequencing was naive CXCR3+ CD8+ T cells from blood. The subset here: CD45RO-CCR7+CD27+CD95- naive CD8+ T cells expressing CXCR3 (TNR3+). The CDR3 loop is CAWSVADIYGYTF.